This T cell receptor (beta chain) came from a study of shared clonotypes between healthy human individuals. Across the study: Researchers assigned three CD4 naive, three CD4 memory, two CD8 naive and one CD8 memory plate to each donor.

In this sample, this clone turned up once. Its antigen is unidentified. Healthy adults negative for HIV, lacking recent acute infections or vaccinations, served as donors. CD8 memory pooled CD45RO+ cells and CCR7-negative CD45RA+ TemRA cells. Sequenced by immunoSEQ multiplex PCR; TCRdb stores in-frame clones only, minus some. The profile shows approximately 110,000 clones, about 67% of them singletons. Study-level findings and limits: Memory subsets had estimated richness that was generally smaller than that of naive subsets.

The clonotype was recovered from a woman aged 25 to 39 in good health. Material: memory CD8+ T cells sorted from blood. Subset meaning: CD45RO+ cells pooled with CCR7-negative TemRA cells.

Here the CDR3 DNA reads TGTGCCGCGACAGGGGATGGAAGCAATGAGCAGTTCTTC. Amino acid sequence: CAATGDGSNEQFF. The gene calls are TRBV2 and TRBJ2-1, with 8 bases lining up with TRBD1. V lost 11 bases, J lost 6 bases, and 9 bases stayed unmatched. Germline V gene data show CDR1 as SNHLY and CDR2 as FYNNEI. This CDR3 has 13 residues.